This T cell receptor beta chain derives from a study of lymphopenia after photon versus proton radiotherapy. Study observations and caveats: Under photons, naive T cells and diversity fell while effector/memory populations rose. Larger post-nadir TCR diversity loss correlated inversely with survival in deceased patients.

Clones were sequenced by immunoSEQ multiplex PCR, and TCRdb holds only the in-frame ones, with some missing. This sample carries roughly 25,000 clones, 90% of them seen once, and the ten largest clones take around 0.81%. The germline CDR1 and CDR2 sequences are LNHDA and SQIVND (reference sequence). The CDR3 length is 16 residues. Losses at the gene ends were 5 bases for V and 0 bases for J; bases not matched to a gene: 7. With respect to this clone: Antigen: not known.

This clonotype was obtained from a woman in her 50s with cholangiocarcinoma. The V gene is TRBV19, the J gene TRBJ1-5, with TRBD1 matching over 7 bases. Here the sequenced sample was peripheral blood, taken from a patient treated with photon-based radiotherapy. CDR3 sequence reads: CASSLSRDSSNQPQHF. The CDR3 DNA follows: TGTGCCAGTAGTCTATCCCGGGACAGTAGCAATCAGCCCCAGCATTTT.